Listed below are T cell receptor beta chains from one sample, sequenced in a study of CD8 T cells in Susac syndrome. TCRdb fed the immunoSEQ multiplex PCR reads into MiXCR, producing one record per CDR3 protein. The table has some 190,000 distinct CDR3 sequences, approximately 94% seen once. The specimen was CD4+ T cells from PBMCs. The receptors stem from a human donor with Susac syndrome. Each CDR3 is given with its conserved first and last residue. D genes are given only for firm matches. A row's size may be missing; if present it is once, few, many or a size class.

size | D | J | V | CDR3 | DNA
NA | NA | TRBJ2-5 | TRBV5-6 | CASSLADAETQYF | TGTGCCAGCAGTTTAGCGGATGCAGAGACCCAGTACTTC
NA | NA | TRBJ1-1 | TRBV15 | CATSRDRGGTEAFF | TGTGCCACCAGCAGAGATCGCGGCGGGACTGAAGCTTTCTTT
NA | TRBD1 | TRBJ2-1 | TRBV11-1 | CASTSDRGSYNEQFF | TGTGCCAGCACCTCGGACAGGGGCTCCTACAATGAGCAGTTCTTC
NA | NA | TRBJ1-5 | TRBV19 | CASSPNGGNQPQHF | TGTGCCAGTAGTCCGAATGGGGGCAATCAGCCCCAGCATTTT
once | NA | TRBJ1-1 | TRBV28 | CASSQAGTPSPEAFF | TGTGCCAGCAGTCAAGCCGGGACACCTTCACCCGAAGCTTTCTTT
NA | NA | TRBJ2-2 | TRBV7-8 | CASSSGWDGELFF | TGTGCCAGCAGCTCGGGTTGGGACGGGGAGCTGTTTTTT
NA | NA | TRBJ1-2 | TRBV7-9 | CASSLLQVMAYGYTF | TGTGCCAGCAGCTTACTGCAGGTTATGGCCTATGGCTACACCTTC
NA | NA | TRBJ2-2 | TRBV7-2 | CASSHGTLNTGELFF | TGTGCCAGCAGCCACGGGACTTTGAACACCGGGGAGCTGTTTTTT
NA | NA | TRBJ2-1 | TRBV5-1 | CASKQGTGGEQFF | TGCGCCAGCAAACAGGGCACCGGGGGTGAGCAGTTCTTC
NA | TRBD1 | TRBJ1-1 | TRBV5-6 | CASSAPGQGAAEAFF | TGTGCCAGCAGCGCGCCGGGACAGGGGGCCGCTGAAGCTTTCTTT
NA | NA | TRBJ2-5 | TRBV19 | CASRQGREETQYF | TGTGCCAGTAGACAGGGAAGAGAGGAGACCCAGTACTTC
NA | TRBD1 | TRBJ1-1 | TRBV7-9 | CASSQGTGRLAFF | TGTGCCAGCAGCCAGGGGACAGGGAGGTTGGCTTTCTTT
NA | TRBD1 | TRBJ1-4 | TRBV30 | CAWGPGQGNEKLFF | TGTGCCTGGGGCCCCGGACAGGGGAATGAAAAACTGTTTTTT
once | TRBD1 | TRBJ1-1 | TRBV6-2/TRBV6-3 | CATVGQGRPEAFF | TGTGCCACCGTGGGACAGGGGAGGCCTGAAGCTTTCTTT
NA | NA | TRBJ1-1 | TRBV6-5 | CASSLRQRMTEAFF | TGTGCCAGCAGCCTGAGACAGAGGATGACTGAAGCTTTCTTT
NA | NA | TRBJ2-3 | TRBV10-3 | CAISDGPRSTDTQYF | TGTGCCATCAGTGACGGGCCCCGGAGCACAGATACGCAGTATTTT
NA | NA | TRBJ2-1 | TRBV29-1 | CSVEVVRDNEQFF | TGCAGCGTTGAAGTCGTGCGCGACAATGAGCAGTTCTTC
NA | NA | TRBJ2-2 | TRBV7-9 | CASTSGELFF | TGTGCCAGCACTTCTGGGGAGCTGTTTTTT
NA | NA | TRBJ2-2 | TRBV12-3/TRBV12-4 | CASSSDGTGELFF | TGTGCCAGCAGTTCCGACGGGACCGGGGAGCTGTTTTTT
NA | NA | TRBJ2-3 | TRBV12-3/TRBV12-4 | CASSLTVIPDTQYF | TGTGCCAGCAGTTTGACAGTTATCCCAGATACGCAGTATTTT
NA | NA | TRBJ1-4 | TRBV12-3/TRBV12-4 | CASSLRVVDEKLFF | TGTGCCAGCAGCCTCAGGGTCGTCGATGAAAAACTGTTTTTT
once | NA | TRBJ1-2 | TRBV5-1 | CASSTTNYGYTF | TGCGCCAGCAGCACTACAAACTATGGCTACACCTTC